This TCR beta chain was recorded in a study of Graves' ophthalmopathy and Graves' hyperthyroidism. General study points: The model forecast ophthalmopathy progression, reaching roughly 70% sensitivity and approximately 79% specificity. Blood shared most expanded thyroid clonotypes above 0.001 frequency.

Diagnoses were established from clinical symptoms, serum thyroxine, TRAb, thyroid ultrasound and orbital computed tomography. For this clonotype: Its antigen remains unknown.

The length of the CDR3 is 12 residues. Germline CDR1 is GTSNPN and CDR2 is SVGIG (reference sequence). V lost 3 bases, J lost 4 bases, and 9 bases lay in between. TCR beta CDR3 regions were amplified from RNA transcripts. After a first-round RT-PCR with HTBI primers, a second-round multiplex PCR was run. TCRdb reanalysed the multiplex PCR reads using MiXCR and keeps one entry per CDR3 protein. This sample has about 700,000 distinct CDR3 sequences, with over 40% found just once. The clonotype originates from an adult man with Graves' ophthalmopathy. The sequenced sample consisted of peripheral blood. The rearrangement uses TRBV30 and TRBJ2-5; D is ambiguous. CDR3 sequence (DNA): TGTGCCTGGAGGCAGCAGGCAGAGACCCAGTACTTC. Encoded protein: CAWRQQAETQYF.